The 12 T cell receptor beta chains below come from one sample, sequenced in a study of T cells in narcolepsy. Produced via immunoSEQ multiplex PCR; TCRdb's table is partial and in-frame only. The data show about 40,000 clones, 70% to 90% seen once. The source material was CD45RA- memory CD4+ T cells from PBMCs. These receptors were taken from a human donor with narcolepsy.

V and J are TRBV11-2 and TRBJ2-7; D gene unclear. There are 12 residues in the CDR3. Trimming pared 5 bases from V and 4 bases from J, leaving 9 bases between. Germline V CDR1 and CDR2: SGHAT, FQNNGV. The DNA for the CDR3 is TGTGCCAGCAGCCCGGACGGGTACGAGCAGTACTTC. Translating gives CASSPDGYEQYF.

CDR3 DNA sequence: TGCGCCAGCAGCCCCGGGGTGGGGTCCGAGCAGTACTTC. Amino acid sequence: CASSPGVGSEQYF. This rearrangement joins TRBV10-1 to TRBJ2-7; weak D call: TRBD2 (5 bases). Germline CDR1 reads WNHNN; CDR2 reads SYGVQD (reference sequence). This CDR3 region has 13 residues. V was trimmed by 6 bases and J by 6 bases, leaving 15 bases between them.

The J gene is TRBJ2-2, the V gene TRBV7-6; D could derive from TRBD1 or TRBD2 (5 bases each). CDR1 is SGHVS, CDR2 FNYEAQ, per germline. Trimming cost V 3 bases and J 0 bases, with 8 bases left between them. This CDR3 has 15 residues. The CDR3 DNA sequence: TGTGCCAGCAGCTTGGGGGTTCCGAACACCGGGGAGCTGTTTTTT. It specifies CASSLGVPNTGELFF.

This chain joins TRBV19 and TRBJ2-7; D unresolved. The CDR3 loop spans 13 amino acids. The V gene's germline CDR1 is LNHDA and CDR2 SQIVND (reference sequence). V was cut by 4 bases and J by 6 bases, with 13 bases left in between. The CDR3 DNA is TGTGCCAGTAGTACCCGACTGACTCGCGAGCAGTACTTC. This sequence encodes CASSTRLTREQYF. Drawing the rest from reference TRBV19 and TRBJ2-7, the complete variable domain is DGGITQSPKYLFRKEGQNVTLSCEQNLNHDAMYWYRQDPGQGLRLIYYSQIVNDFQKGDIAEGYSVSREKKESFPLTVTSAQKNPTAFYLCASSTRLTREQYFGPGTRLTVT.

V is TRBV5-1 and J is TRBJ1-3; a possible D gene is TRBD1 (6 bases). The CDR3 has 13 amino acids. The V end was cut by 3 bases, the J end by 10 bases, with 14 bases between. Germline assignment: CDR1 SGHRS and CDR2 YFSETQ. In DNA form, the CDR3 reads TGCGCCAGCAGCTCGACAGGCATCAATACCATATATTTT. This sequence encodes CASSSTGINTIYF. The full variable domain, its missing parts supplied by reference TRBV5-1 and TRBJ1-3, is KAGVTQTPRYLIKTRGQQVTLSCSPISGHRSVSWYQQTPGQGLQFLFEYFSETQRNKGNFPGRFSGRQFSNSRSEMNVSTLELGDSALYLCASSSTGINTIYFGEGSWLTVV.

The gene calls are TRBV11-3 and TRBJ2-2; possibly TRBD2 for D (7 bases). The ends were cut back, 5 bases at V and 7 bases at J, with 20 bases in the middle. This CDR3 spans 16 amino acids. In germline, CDR1 is SGHNT, CDR2 YENEEA. The DNA for the CDR3 is TGTGCCAGCAGCAGGGGGTATTCAGGGAGGGTCGGGGAGCTGTTTTTT. The encoded protein is CASSRGYSGRVGELFF.

The chain joins TRBV27 to TRBJ1-1; TRBD1 is a possible D gene (6 bases). The ends were cut back, 8 bases at V and 4 bases at J, with 17 bases in the middle. CDR1 and CDR2 from the germline V gene are MNHEY and SMNVEV (reference sequence). The CDR3 extends over 14 amino acids. For the CDR3, the DNA is TGTGCCAGCGGCCATGTGGACAGAGTCACTGAAGCTTTCTTT. Translated: CASGHVDRVTEAFF.

About this clone itself: Other DNA sequences in this specimen translate into the identical CDR3. The V gene is TRBV6-5, the J gene TRBJ2-7; D is undetermined. The germline V and J ends were trimmed by 6 bases and 4 bases, with 10 bases remaining between them. The CDR3 sequence is 12 residues long. From germline, CDR1 is MNHEY and CDR2 SVGAGI. CDR3 residues: CASSRVGYEQYF. The CDR3 bases are TGTGCCAGCAGCCGGGTAGGTTACGAGCAGTACTTC.

This chain joins TRBV7-6 and TRBJ1-1, with 8 bases fitting TRBD1. The germline CDR1 and CDR2 sequences are SGHVS and FNYEAQ. This CDR3 comprises 13 residues. Germline trimming cut 2 bases from V and 5 bases from J; bases unmatched to any gene: 1. CDR3 protein: CASSLQGATEAFF. The CDR3 DNA is TGTGCCAGCAGCTTACAGGGGGCAACTGAAGCTTTCTTT.

The rearrangement links TRBV5-1 to TRBJ2-5; 8 nucleotides line up with TRBD2. From germline, CDR1 is SGHRS and CDR2 YFSETQ. This CDR3 is 15 amino acids long. The V and J ends lost 2 bases and 2 bases, in that order; junction bases with no gene match: 5. CDR3 protein: CASSFGTSAQETQYF. The CDR3 DNA reads TGCGCCAGCAGCTTCGGGACTAGTGCTCAAGAGACCCAGTACTTC.

The chain carries TRBV18 and TRBJ1-2; TRBD1 matches at 8 bases. CDR3 length equals 13 residues. V shed 3 bases and J 4 bases; nucleotides not matched to a gene: 1. From germline, CDR1 is KGHSH and CDR2 LQKENI. In DNA form, the CDR3 reads TGTGCCAGCTCACCGGACAGGGCCTATGGCTACACCTTC. It is translated as CASSPDRAYGYTF.

This clone was observed a single time. This chain uses TRBV2 with TRBJ1-2, with unresolved D. The germline CDR1 and CDR2 sequences are SNHLY and FYNNEI. Trimming removed 6 bases from V and 6 bases from J, with 11 bases in between. The CDR3 is 12 amino acids. The CDR3, as DNA: TGTGCCAGCAGCCCCTCGCGGGATGGCTACACCTTC. Translating it yields CASSPSRDGYTF.